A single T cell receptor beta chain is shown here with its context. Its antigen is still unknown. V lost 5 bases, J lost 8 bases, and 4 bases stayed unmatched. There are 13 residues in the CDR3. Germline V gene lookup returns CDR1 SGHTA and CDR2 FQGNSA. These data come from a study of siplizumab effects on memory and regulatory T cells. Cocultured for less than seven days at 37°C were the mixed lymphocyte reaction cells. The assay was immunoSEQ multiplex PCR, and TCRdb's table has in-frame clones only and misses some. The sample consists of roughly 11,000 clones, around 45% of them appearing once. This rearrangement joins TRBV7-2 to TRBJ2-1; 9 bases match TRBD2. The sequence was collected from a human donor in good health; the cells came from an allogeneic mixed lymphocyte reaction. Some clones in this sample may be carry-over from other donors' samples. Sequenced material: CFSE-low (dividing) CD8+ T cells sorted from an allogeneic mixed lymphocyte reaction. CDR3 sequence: CASSISGGDEQFF. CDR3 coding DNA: TGTGCCAGCAGCATTAGCGGGGGCGATGAGCAGTTCTTC.